Each of the 15 T cell receptor beta chains below was sequenced from the same sample in a study of CD8 T cells in Susac syndrome (dated by TCRdb to between 2018 and 2021). The protocol used for the library was the immunoSEQ multiplex PCR assay. RNA was extracted using the RNeasy kit, and about 0.45 to 1 ug of the RNA was reverse transcribed with random hexamers. Using fastp trimming at Q25 and MiXCR clonotype assembly, TCRdb reanalyzed the public sequencing data and kept in-frame beta chains. Entries that share a CDR3 protein sequence are merged under the most common genes and DNA. In this sample the table shows more than 120,000 distinct CDR3 sequences, approximately 94% of which occur a single time. In total, the top ten clones hold around 0.08% of the sample. Sequencing was carried out using CD4+ T cells from PBMCs. The receptors were gathered from a human donor in good health.

V gene TRBV23-1 combines with J gene TRBJ1-2, with D unresolved. TRBV23-1 is an ORF, with its function uncertain. Trimming left V 10 bases short and J 4 bases short, with 13 bases between. The CDR3 sequence is 12 residues long. The CDR3 region has the DNA TGCGCCAACCCTGACACCGCCTATGGCTACACCTTC. It yields the protein CANPDTAYGYTF.

The chain is built from TRBV7-2 and TRBJ2-3; no reliable D call. V was cut by 5 bases and J by 0 bases, with 9 bases left in between. Germline CDR1 reads SGHTA; CDR2 reads FQGNSA. This CDR3 has 14 residues. DNA for the CDR3: TGTGCCAGCAGCATAGACTTTAGCACAGATACGCAGTATTTT. This sequence encodes CASSIDFSTDTQYF.

The chain combines TRBV3-1 with TRBJ1-6; D perhaps matches TRBD1 (5 bases). V was shortened by 0 bases and J by 7 bases, with 7 bases between the two germline ends. From germline, CDR1 is LGHDT and CDR2 YNNKEL (reference sequence). This CDR3 spans 14 amino acids. CDR3 residues: CASSQDSGNSPLHF. DNA of the CDR3: TGTGCCAGCAGCCAAGACTCAGGGAATTCACCCCTCCACTTT.

This chain connects TRBV28 to TRBJ1-4; no clear D gene. The CDR3 is 14 residues long. Germline-derived CDR1 and CDR2 are MDHEN and SYDVKM. With 5 bases removed from V and 1 base from J, the gap between germline ends came to 8 bases. The CDR3 here is CASSPPGTNEKLFF. The CDR3, as DNA: TGTGCCAGCAGTCCTCCGGGAACTAATGAAAAACTGTTTTTT.

This clonotype was counted a single time. The chain joins TRBV7-8 to TRBJ2-1, with 9 bases that match TRBD2. CDR3 size: 17 residues. Looked up from germline, CDR1 is SGHVS and CDR2 is FQNEAQ. Losses at the gene ends were 1 base for V and 5 bases for J; bases not matched to a gene: 9. The CDR3 DNA follows: TGTGCCAGCAGCTTAGGTTTAAGACTAGCGGTCCACAATGAGCAGTTCTTC. Protein sequence: CASSLGLRLAVHNEQFF. The full variable domain, completed using reference TRBV7-8 and TRBJ2-1, is GAGVSQSPRYKVAKRGQDVALRCDPISGHVSLFWYQQALGQGPEFLTYFQNEAQLDKSGLPSDRFFAERPEGSVSTLKIQRTQQEDSAVYLCASSLGLRLAVHNEQFFGPGTRLTVL.

The chain employs TRBV3-1 and TRBJ2-7, with D maybe TRBD2 (5 bases). Germline CDR1 and CDR2: LGHDT and YNNKEL (reference sequence). CDR3 size: 15 residues. V lost 5 bases and J lost 5, with 19 bases in between. DNA for the CDR3: TGTGCCAGCAGCACCACTAGGTTACCGGGCGACGAGCAGTACTTC. Translated, it gives CASSTTRLPGDEQYF.

The chain combines TRBV7-2 with TRBJ2-7; TRBD2 agrees at 8 bases. Germline V gene data show CDR1 as SGHTA and CDR2 as FQGNSA. There are 15 residues in the CDR3. V lost 4 bases to trimming and J lost 3 bases; unmatched junction nucleotides: 8. The CDR3 here is CASSSRREAIYEQYF. The CDR3 DNA sequence: TGTGCCAGCAGCTCCCGGCGGGAGGCCATCTACGAGCAGTACTTC.

This chain connects TRBV4-1 to TRBJ2-3; D is perhaps TRBD1 (7 bases). The V gene lost 4 bases and the J gene lost 6 bases, with 17 bases spanning the gap. This CDR3 contains 15 residues. Germline lookup yields CDR1 MGHRA and CDR2 YSYEKL. The CDR3 DNA follows: TGCGCCAGCAGCCCCCGGGACAGTCGGGGGGATACGCAGTATTTT. It yields the protein CASSPRDSRGDTQYF.

The J gene is TRBJ2-5, the V gene TRBV20-1; the D gene is possibly TRBD1 (6 bases). Trimming cost V 5 bases and J 3 bases, with 16 bases left between them. The germline V gene has CDR1 DFQATT and CDR2 SNEGSKA (reference sequence). The CDR3 covers 14 residues. The CDR3 nucleotides are TGCAGTGCTCATCCGGGACAAGTAAAAGAGACCCAGTACTTC. Its protein product is CSAHPGQVKETQYF.

The gene calls are TRBV6-5 and TRBJ1-1; 10 nucleotides agree with TRBD1. This CDR3 spans 14 amino acids. Losses at the gene ends were 2 bases for V and 4 bases for J; bases not matched to a gene: 1. Germline V gene sequence: CDR1 MNHEY, CDR2 SVGAGI. The CDR3 sequence: CASSYRTGGTEAFF. For the CDR3, the DNA is TGTGCCAGCAGTTACCGGACAGGGGGCACTGAAGCTTTCTTT.

V is TRBV6-5 and J is TRBJ2-7; maybe TRBD1 (6 bases). Trimming left V 5 bases short and J 3 bases short, with 14 bases between. The CDR3 extends over 14 amino acids. Germline lookup yields CDR1 MNHEY and CDR2 SVGAGI. CDR3 in amino acids: CASSRDIGVYEQYF. Written as DNA, the CDR3 is TGTGCCAGCAGTCGGGACATAGGCGTCTACGAGCAGTACTTC.

The chain uses TRBV2 and TRBJ2-7, with 11 bases matching TRBD2. The CDR3 consists of 17 residues. V shed 2 bases and J 2 bases; nucleotides not matched to a gene: 8. Germline CDR1 is SNHLY and CDR2 is FYNNEI. The CDR3 nucleotides read TGTGCCAGCAGTGAATCAATAGCGGGAGGGCCCGCCTACGAGCAGTACTTC. Amino acid sequence: CASSESIAGGPAYEQYF.

This chain connects TRBV5-1 to TRBJ2-7; 10 bases are a match to TRBD2. The length of the CDR3 is 18 residues. After removal of 2 bases from V and 0 bases from J, the junction contained 11 bases not matched to a gene. Germline values: CDR1 SGHRS, CDR2 YFSETQ. The CDR3 here is CASSFGLAGGGSSYEQYF. In DNA, the CDR3 is TGCGCCAGCAGCTTTGGATTAGCGGGAGGAGGGAGCTCCTACGAGCAGTACTTC.

V usage is TRBV6-2 or TRBV6-3 and J usage is TRBJ1-5, with 8 bases lining up with TRBD1. The CDR3 is made up of 18 amino acids. Germline loops: CDR1 MNHEY, CDR2 SVGEGT. V trimming: 2 bases; J trimming: 4 bases; junction bases outside the gene matches: 13. The CDR3 is CASSYQVGQGMGNQPQHF. The CDR3 DNA reads TGTGCCAGCAGTTACCAAGTCGGACAGGGTATGGGAAATCAGCCCCAGCATTTT.

This chain links TRBV29-1 with TRBJ1-1; D uncertain. The CDR3 extends over 13 amino acids. V shed 5 bases and J shed 11 bases, with 21 bases lying between them. The germline V gene has CDR1 SQVTM and CDR2 ANQGSEA. CDR3 sequence reads: CSVLREKRLGAFF. As DNA, the CDR3 is TGCAGCGTTCTACGAGAAAAACGATTAGGGGCTTTCTTT. Filled out from reference TRBV29-1 and TRBJ1-1, the complete variable domain reads SAVISQKPSRDICQRGTSLTIQCQVDSQVTMMFWYRQQPGQSLTLIATANQGSEATYESGFVIDKFPISRPNLTFSTLTVSNMSPEDSSIYLCSVLREKRLGAFFGQGTRLTVV.